This T cell receptor (beta chain) was retrieved from a study of T-cell reconstitution after alpha-beta-depleted transplantation in children. Study conclusions and caveats: There were reportedly several hundred expanded graft clones from which alpha-beta T cells came about two months after transplant. Hyperexpanded clones declined; after one year, newly produced T cells mostly supplied diversity.

Of note for this clonotype: Its target is not known.

Unique molecular identifiers were incorporated into the prepared TCRbeta library. Via MiXCR, TCRdb re-called the PCR reads, giving one row per CDR3 protein. In the table there are 45,000 or so distinct CDR3 sequences, around 56% of which are singletons. This CDR3 spans 15 amino acids. Per germline, CDR1 SGHRS and CDR2 YFSETQ. The V gene lost 3 bases and the J gene lost 3 bases, with 13 bases spanning the gap. Sequences were derived from peripheral blood, sampled before TCRalphabeta/CD19-depleted stem cell transplant. This receptor was identified in a boy less than two years old with SCID, due to receive a stem cell transplant. This chain links TRBV5-1 with TRBJ2-1, with D perhaps TRBD2 (6 bases). CDR3 region: CASSSGTAIYNEQFF. Written as DNA, the CDR3 is TGCGCCAGCAGCTCCGGGACTGCCATCTACAATGAGCAGTTCTTC.